The 29 T cell receptor beta chains below come from one sample, sequenced in a study of T cell changes during pregnancy in multiple sclerosis. Clones were read by immunoSEQ multiplex PCR, and TCRdb kept only the in-frame ones, dropping some. The table lists 60,000 to 75,000 clones, 90% to 95% of them singletons. The sample was peripheral blood, taken before pregnancy. Receptor source: a female donor with multiple sclerosis, enrolled in a pregnancy study.

The gene calls are TRBV6-5 and TRBJ2-1, with TRBD2 identical over 7 bases. J gave up 3 bases and V 6 bases, and 8 bases lay outside the gene matches. Germline V gives CDR1 MNHEY, CDR2 SVGAGI. This CDR3 is 15 amino acids long. The CDR3 protein is CASSRSGEGYNEQFF. CDR3 in DNA: TGTGCCAGCAGCCGGAGCGGGGAAGGCTACAATGAGCAGTTCTTC.

The chain carries TRBV5-8 and TRBJ1-4; tentative D call: TRBD1 (6 bases). The germline V and J ends were trimmed by 2 bases and 6 bases, with 14 bases remaining between them. The germline CDR1 and CDR2 sequences are SGHTS and YDEGEE. The CDR3 is 15 residues long. CDR3 in DNA: TGTGCCAGCAGCTTTTGGGGCAGGGGTGATGAAAAACTGTTTTTT. It is translated as CASSFWGRGDEKLFF.

CDR3 loop: CASSPSTGGDTEAFF. CDR3 nucleotides: TGTGCCAGCAGTCCTTCGACAGGGGGGGACACTGAAGCTTTCTTT. This chain uses TRBV6-1 with TRBJ1-1; 9 nucleotides match TRBD1. Germline CDR1 reads MNHNS; CDR2 reads SASEGT. Trimming removed 5 bases from V and 3 bases from J; junction bases left unmatched: 7. This CDR3 comprises 15 residues.

The chain joins TRBV30 to TRBJ2-7; D gene unclear. From germline, CDR1 is GTSNPN and CDR2 SVGIG (reference sequence). Between the trimmed V and J ends, which lost 0 bases and 4 bases, there was a span of 10 bases. There are 13 residues in the CDR3. In DNA, the CDR3 is TGTGCCTGGAGTGTATCTGCGCATTACGAGCAGTACTTC. Translating gives CAWSVSAHYEQYF.

V usage is TRBV7-2 and J usage is TRBJ1-2; weak D call: TRBD1 (5 bases). The germline gives CDR1 SGHTA, CDR2 FQGNSA. This CDR3 has 15 amino acids. Trimming shortened V by 2 bases and J by 7 bases, and 17 bases separated the two germline ends. CDR3: CASSLQGLIAAGYTF. For the CDR3, the DNA is TGTGCCAGCAGCTTACAGGGATTGATCGCGGCTGGCTACACCTTC. Full variable domain (remainder filled in from reference TRBV7-2 and TRBJ1-2): GAGVSQSPSNKVTEKGKDVELRCDPISGHTALYWYRQSLGQGLEFLIYFQGNSAPDKSGLPSDRFSAERTGGSVSTLTIQRTQQEDSAVYLCASSLQGLIAAGYTFGSGTRLTVV.

V usage is TRBV7-9 and J usage is TRBJ1-5; D perhaps matches TRBD1 (6 bases). The CDR3 length is 15 residues. With 5 bases removed from V and 2 bases from J, the gap between germline ends came to 13 bases. Looked up from germline, CDR1 is SEHNR and CDR2 is FQNEAQ (reference sequence). CDR3 sequence: CASSRGGLGNQPQHF. The CDR3 region has the DNA TGTGCCAGCAGCCGGGGGGGGCTGGGCAATCAGCCCCAGCATTTT.

The chain links TRBV6-5 to TRBJ1-1; D gene ambiguous. V gave up 8 bases and J gave up 3 bases, with 10 bases separating them. This CDR3 contains 12 residues. The germline V gene encodes CDR1 MNHEY and CDR2 SVGAGI. The CDR3 DNA sequence: TGTGCCAGCCGCTTCGGGGACACTGAAGCTTTCTTT. It yields the protein CASRFGDTEAFF.

The chain joins TRBV4-1 to TRBJ1-1, with a weak D call TRBD1 (5 bases). V lost 1 base to trimming and J lost 5 bases, with 17 bases between them. The CDR3 sequence is 16 residues long. Germline V CDR1 and CDR2: MGHRA, YSYEKL. CDR3 sequence reads: CASSQVLSGLLTEAFF. The CDR3 DNA follows: TGCGCCAGCAGCCAAGTTTTGTCAGGGCTATTAACTGAAGCTTTCTTT.

This sequence joins TRBV2 and TRBJ1-2; D may be TRBD1 (5 bases). V lost 3 bases and J lost 4, with 12 bases in between. The CDR3 contains 14 residues. CDR1 is SNHLY and CDR2 is FYNNEI in the germline V gene. For the CDR3, the DNA is TGTGCCAGCAGTGAGGGGACTGACCTCTATGGCTACACCTTC. Protein sequence: CASSEGTDLYGYTF.

The V gene is TRBV6-5, the J gene TRBJ2-3; D unresolved. From germline, CDR1 is MNHEY and CDR2 SVGAGI. Trimming removed 10 bases at V and 2 bases at J, with 10 bases between. The CDR3 extends over 12 amino acids. The CDR3 reads CATHQVTDTQYF. For the CDR3, the DNA is TGTGCCACCCACCAGGTCACAGATACGCAGTATTTT.

This chain connects TRBV19 to TRBJ1-6; TRBD1 aligns across 8 bases. The junction had 0 bases not matched to a gene; V was cut back by 3 bases and J by 5 bases. The CDR3 is 14 amino acids. Looked up from germline, CDR1 is LNHDA and CDR2 is SQIVND (reference sequence). The chain's CDR3 is CASSMTGDNSPLHF. For the CDR3, the DNA is TGTGCCAGTAGTATGACAGGGGATAATTCACCCCTCCACTTT.

CDR3 nucleotide sequence: TGTGCCAGCAGCTCCGGGACTGCTCTTTACGAGCAGTACTTC. Amino acid sequence: CASSSGTALYEQYF. The rearrangement joins TRBV28 to TRBJ2-7, with a possible D match to TRBD2 (6 bases). Germline CDR1 MDHEN, CDR2 SYDVKM. The V end lost 6 bases, the J end lost 4 bases, and 16 bases lay between the germline ends. The CDR3 is 14 amino acids.

The chain recombines TRBV5-4 with TRBJ1-4; a possible D gene is TRBD1 (6 bases). Trimming shortened V by 4 bases and J by 5 bases, and 12 bases separated the two germline ends. Germline values: CDR1 SGHNT, CDR2 YYREEE (reference sequence). The CDR3 totals 14 residues. CDR3 in amino acids: CASSLGRGNEKLFF. As DNA, the CDR3 is TGTGCCAGCAGCCTAGGCAGGGGAAATGAAAAACTGTTTTTT. The variable domain in full, with the rest retrieved from reference TRBV5-4 and TRBJ1-4, is ETGVTQSPTHLIKTRGQQVTLRCSSQSGHNTVSWYQQALGQGPQFIFQYYREEENGRGNFPPRFSGLQFPNYSSELNVNALELDDSALYLCASSLGRGNEKLFFGSGTQLSVL.

The V and J genes are TRBV9 and TRBJ2-1; possibly TRBD2 for D (6 bases). Trimming took 0 bases from V and 2 from J, leaving 9 bases between them. The V gene's germline CDR1 is SGDLS and CDR2 YYNGEE. There are 15 residues in the CDR3. DNA for the CDR3: TGTGCCAGCAGCGTAGAAGGCGGGGCCTACAATGAGCAGTTCTTC. Translation: CASSVEGGAYNEQFF.

This chain connects TRBV19 to TRBJ2-7; TRBD2 aligns across 7 bases. Germline-derived CDR1 and CDR2 are LNHDA and SQIVND (reference sequence). Losses at the gene ends were 5 bases for V and 1 base for J; bases not matched to a gene: 5. This CDR3 has 14 residues. CDR3 DNA: TGTGCCAGTAGTTCGACTAGCACATCCTACGAGCAGTACTTC. This gives the protein CASSSTSTSYEQYF.

J is TRBJ1-2 and V is TRBV9, with unresolved D. CDR1 is SGDLS, CDR2 YYNGEE, per germline. The CDR3 contains 15 residues. V gave up 6 bases and J gave up 5 bases, with 20 bases separating them. The CDR3 region is CASTPEGLGGYGYTF. The CDR3 coding sequence is TGTGCCAGCACCCCGGAGGGCCTTGGAGGTTATGGCTACACCTTC.

The chain uses TRBV2 and TRBJ1-2; 7 bases fit TRBD1. The CDR3 is 17 residues long. V lost 1 base to trimming and J lost 4 bases; unmatched junction nucleotides: 12. Looked up from germline, CDR1 is SNHLY and CDR2 is FYNNEI. CDR3: CASSEEKGAPRGYGYTF. CDR3 in DNA: TGTGCCAGCAGTGAAGAAAAGGGGGCCCCCAGGGGCTATGGCTACACCTTC.

The chain couples TRBV30 to TRBJ1-1; 8 bases match TRBD1. Germline CDR1 GTSNPN, CDR2 SVGIG (reference sequence). The V and J ends lost 0 bases and 0 bases, in that order; junction bases with no gene match: 9. The CDR3 loop spans 17 amino acids. As DNA, the CDR3 is TGTGCCTGGAGTGTAGATCGGACAGGGAGGCTGAACACTGAAGCTTTCTTT. This translates into CAWSVDRTGRLNTEAFF.

V and J are TRBV5-1 and TRBJ2-3, with 8 bases fitting TRBD2. Looked up from germline, CDR1 is SGHRS and CDR2 is YFSETQ. Germline trimming cut 7 bases from V and 7 bases from J; bases unmatched to any gene: 11. CDR3 length: 14 amino acids. CDR3 sequence (DNA): TGCGCCAGCGGGGGCGGGGGGACCCCGAATACGCAGTATTTT. It specifies CASGGGGTPNTQYF. The variable domain in full, completed from reference TRBV5-1 and TRBJ2-3, reads KAGVTQTPRYLIKTRGQQVTLSCSPISGHRSVSWYQQTPGQGLQFLFEYFSETQRNKGNFPGRFSGRQFSNSRSEMNVSTLELGDSALYLCASGGGGTPNTQYFGPGTRLTVL.

The chain employs TRBV7-2 and TRBJ2-1, with 7 bases aligning to TRBD1. V lost 5 bases and J lost 5; bases outside the gene matches: 9. The CDR3 runs 15 residues. Per germline, CDR1 SGHTA and CDR2 FQGNSA. CDR3 loop: CASSPSGGWDNEQFF. The CDR3 DNA is TGTGCCAGCAGCCCTTCAGGGGGATGGGACAATGAGCAGTTCTTC.

V usage is TRBV7-2 and J usage is TRBJ2-2; D gene ambiguous. V dropped 2 bases and J dropped 4 bases, with 8 bases sitting between them. Germline lookup yields CDR1 SGHTA and CDR2 FQGNSA. The CDR3 runs 14 residues. The DNA of the CDR3 is TGTGCCAGCAGCTTACCCCGGGTCACCGGGGAGCTGTTTTTT. It is translated as CASSLPRVTGELFF. The full variable domain, with the rest looked up from reference TRBV7-2 and TRBJ2-2, is GAGVSQSPSNKVTEKGKDVELRCDPISGHTALYWYRQSLGQGLEFLIYFQGNSAPDKSGLPSDRFSAERTGGSVSTLTIQRTQQEDSAVYLCASSLPRVTGELFFGEGSRLTVL.

The chain recombines TRBV7-2 with TRBJ1-5; tentatively, D is TRBD1 (5 bases). The V gene's germline CDR1 is SGHTA and CDR2 FQGNSA. The CDR3 has 16 amino acids. Trimming removed 5 bases from V and 2 bases from J, with 16 bases in between. The CDR3 here is CASSPDQGSGNQPQHF. CDR3 DNA: TGTGCCAGCAGCCCAGATCAGGGCTCTGGCAATCAGCCCCAGCATTTT.

This clone was detected once. The CDR3 here is CASSGRGGNTDTQYF. The CDR3 nucleotides read TGTGCCAGCAGCGGTCGGGGGGGCAACACAGATACGCAGTATTTT. The chain combines TRBV9 with TRBJ2-3; 8 bases are shared with TRBD2. The germline gives CDR1 SGDLS, CDR2 YYNGEE. The CDR3 consists of 15 residues. With V trimmed by 3 bases and J by 2 bases, 5 bases remained unmatched.

This chain links TRBV13 with TRBJ2-1, with TRBD2 as a possible D gene (5 bases). The CDR3 is made up of 14 amino acids. Between the trimmed V and J ends, which lost 3 bases and 5 bases, there was a span of 11 bases. CDR1 PRHDT and CDR2 FYEKMQ come from the germline V gene (reference sequence). The CDR3 bases are TGTGCCAGCAGCTTCCGGGGTCGGAACAATGAGCAGTTCTTC. It translates to CASSFRGRNNEQFF.

J is TRBJ2-7 and V is TRBV18, with 8 nucleotides matching TRBD2. This CDR3 comprises 15 residues. Germline V gene data show CDR1 as KGHSH and CDR2 as LQKENI. V dropped 3 bases and J dropped 3; count of bases not matched to a gene: 7. CDR3 sequence: CASSPVSGTSYEQYF. The CDR3 DNA is TGTGCCAGCTCACCGGTGTCGGGGACTAGCTACGAGCAGTACTTC.

This sequence joins TRBV29-1 and TRBJ2-7, with 8 positions matching TRBD2. V lost 3 bases, J lost 7 bases, and 14 bases stayed unmatched. The CDR3 is made up of 15 amino acids. Germline V gene lookup returns CDR1 SQVTM and CDR2 ANQGSEA. This chain's CDR3 is CSVEVGGAGAGEQYF. The CDR3 DNA is TGCAGCGTTGAGGTCGGGGGGGCTGGAGCTGGTGAGCAGTACTTC.

This clone came up once. This specimen includes other DNA sequences encoding the same CDR3. The chain is built from TRBV9 and TRBJ2-1, with D hard to call. V was shortened by 0 bases and J by 7 bases, with 5 bases between the two germline ends. CDR3 length: 12 residues. Germline CDR1 is SGDLS and CDR2 is YYNGEE. In DNA, the CDR3 is TGTGCCAGCAGCGTAGAAGAGAATGAGCAGTTCTTC. Its protein product is CASSVEENEQFF.

The chain joins TRBV5-4 to TRBJ2-5; D might be TRBD1 (5 bases). CDR3 size: 13 residues. Per germline, CDR1 SGHNT and CDR2 YYREEE (reference sequence). Trimming cost V 0 bases and J 3 bases, with 6 bases left between them. The CDR3: CASSLAREETQYF. The CDR3 DNA is TGTGCCAGCAGCTTGGCCAGGGAAGAGACCCAGTACTTC.

The chain joins TRBV27 to TRBJ1-4, with D perhaps matching TRBD1 (6 bases). The V and J ends lost 7 bases and 5 bases respectively, with 17 bases between them. Germline V lookup: CDR1 MNHEY, CDR2 SMNVEV (reference sequence). This CDR3 comprises 15 residues. In nucleotides, the CDR3 is TGTGCCAGCACCGCGCTGGGGGCCACAAATGAAAAACTGTTTTTT. Translating it yields CASTALGATNEKLFF.